A selection of T cell receptor beta chains follows, all from one sample in a study of blood T cell repertoires in COVID-19. Sequencing was performed with immunoSEQ multiplex PCR; in TCRdb, only in-frame clones are kept and a portion is missing. The repertoire holds 95,000 or so clones, with 81% as singletons. Sequenced: peripheral blood. The source of these receptors is a man older than 75 with active or convalescent COVID-19. Both conserved end residues are part of each CDR3. The D gene is left open where the match is weak. Size tells how often a clone was seen (once, few, many) or the class of an expanded clone, and some rows leave it out.

v_gene: TRBV10-3
j_gene: TRBJ2-2
d_gene: TRBD1
len: 16
abundance: few
CDR3aa: CATRDRGRGNTGELFF
CDR3nt: TGTGCCACCCGGGACAGGGGACGAGGGAACACCGGGGAGCTGTTTTTT

v_gene: TRBV18
j_gene: TRBJ2-3
d_gene: TRBD1
len: 14
abundance: once
CDR3aa: CASSRDRQADTQYF
CDR3nt: TGTGCCAGCTCACGGGACAGGCAGGCAGATACGCAGTATTTT

v_gene: TRBV4-1
j_gene: TRBJ1-2
d_gene: NA
len: 14
abundance: few
CDR3aa: CASSQEGLPRGYTF
CDR3nt: TGCGCCAGCAGCCAAGAGGGCCTCCCTCGCGGCTACACCTTC

v_gene: TRBV30
j_gene: TRBJ2-7
d_gene: NA
len: 12
abundance: few
CDR3aa: CAWRTVSYEQYF
CDR3nt: TGTGCCTGGAGGACAGTGTCCTACGAGCAGTACTTC

v_gene: TRBV3-1/TRBV3-2
j_gene: TRBJ2-2
d_gene: NA
len: 15
abundance: NA
CDR3aa: CASSHRGGAAGELFF
CDR3nt: TGTGCCAGCAGCCATCGAGGGGGGGCGGCCGGGGAGCTGTTTTTT

v_gene: TRBV7-3
j_gene: TRBJ2-7
d_gene: TRBD1
len: 15
abundance: NA
CDR3aa: CASSRTGTGAYEQYF
CDR3nt: TGTGCCAGCAGCCGGACCGGGACAGGGGCCTACGAGCAGTACTTC

v_gene: TRBV19
j_gene: TRBJ1-2
d_gene: TRBD1
len: 12
abundance: NA
CDR3aa: CASSLLTGFYTF
CDR3nt: TGTGCCAGTAGCCTCCTGACAGGGTTTTACACCTTC

v_gene: TRBV11-2
j_gene: TRBJ2-7
d_gene: NA
len: 15
abundance: NA
CDR3aa: CASSLQTPSSYEQYF
CDR3nt: TGTGCCAGCAGCTTACAGACGCCTAGCTCCTACGAGCAGTACTTC

v_gene: TRBV6-6
j_gene: TRBJ1-2
d_gene: NA
len: 13
abundance: NA
CDR3aa: CASRPSRVSVYTF
CDR3nt: TGTGCCAGCAGACCCTCGAGGGTTTCTGTCTACACCTTC

v_gene: TRBV7-9
j_gene: TRBJ1-4
d_gene: NA
len: 14
abundance: NA
CDR3aa: CASSPSLGDEKLFF
CDR3nt: TGTGCCAGCAGCCCTAGCCTTGGGGATGAAAAACTGTTTTTT

v_gene: TRBV10-3
j_gene: TRBJ1-1
d_gene: TRBD1
len: 17
abundance: NA
CDR3aa: CAISLGTGKIRNTEAFF
CDR3nt: TGTGCCATCAGCCTCGGGACAGGGAAAATTAGGAACACTGAAGCTTTCTTT

v_gene: TRBV6-1
j_gene: TRBJ2-3
d_gene: TRBD1
len: 14
abundance: NA
CDR3aa: CASREGQGWDTQYF
CDR3nt: TGTGCCAGCAGGGAAGGACAGGGATGGGATACGCAGTATTTT

v_gene: TRBV6-2/TRBV6-3
j_gene: TRBJ1-1
d_gene: NA
len: 13
abundance: NA
CDR3aa: CASSWSVNTEAFF
CDR3nt: TGTGCCAGCAGTTGGTCAGTAAACACTGAAGCTTTCTTT

v_gene: TRBV25-1
j_gene: TRBJ1-1
d_gene: TRBD1
len: 14
abundance: once
CDR3aa: CASRARGRGTEAFF
CDR3nt: TGTGCCAGCAGAGCCAGGGGGCGAGGCACTGAAGCTTTCTTT

v_gene: TRBV12-3/TRBV12-4
j_gene: TRBJ1-1
d_gene: NA
len: 12
abundance: NA
CDR3aa: CASSRGGTEAFF
CDR3nt: TGTGCCAGCAGCAGGGGTGGGACTGAAGCTTTCTTT

v_gene: TRBV21-1
j_gene: TRBJ2-7
d_gene: NA
len: 15
abundance: once
CDR3aa: CASSPRRGNSYEQYF
CDR3nt: TGTGCCAGCAGCCCTAGGAGGGGAAACTCCTACGAGCAGTACTTC

v_gene: TRBV6-1
j_gene: TRBJ1-2
d_gene: NA
len: 15
abundance: NA
CDR3aa: CASSENPSRDYGYTF
CDR3nt: TGTGCCAGCAGTGAAAACCCAAGCAGGGACTATGGCTACACCTTC

v_gene: TRBV19
j_gene: TRBJ2-7
d_gene: NA
len: 13
abundance: NA
CDR3aa: CASSVAGAGEQYF
CDR3nt: TGTGCCAGTAGTGTTGCTGGGGCTGGCGAGCAGTACTTC

v_gene: TRBV2
j_gene: TRBJ2-1
d_gene: TRBD1
len: 15
abundance: NA
CDR3aa: CASSVQGRGYNEQFF
CDR3nt: TGTGCCAGCAGTGTACAGGGGAGAGGGTACAATGAGCAGTTCTTC

v_gene: TRBV19
j_gene: TRBJ1-5
d_gene: NA
len: 14
abundance: NA
CDR3aa: CASTEVGGNQPQHF
CDR3nt: TGTGCCAGTACCGAGGTTGGGGGGAATCAGCCCCAGCATTTT

v_gene: TRBV30
j_gene: TRBJ2-2
d_gene: NA
len: 14
abundance: few
CDR3aa: CAWRRLANTGELFF
CDR3nt: TGTGCCTGGAGGAGACTAGCGAACACCGGGGAGCTGTTTTTT

v_gene: TRBV5-6
j_gene: TRBJ2-7
d_gene: TRBD2
len: 18
abundance: NA
CDR3aa: CASSLPRRELTFSYEQYF
CDR3nt: TGTGCCAGCAGCCTCCCCCGGCGGGAGCTTACCTTCTCCTACGAGCAGTACTTC

v_gene: TRBV3-1/TRBV3-2
j_gene: TRBJ1-3
d_gene: NA
len: 17
abundance: few
CDR3aa: CASSQFAGTTPMNTIYF
CDR3nt: TGTGCCAGCAGCCAGTTTGCCGGGACTACCCCAATGAACACCATATATTTT

v_gene: TRBV3-1/TRBV3-2
j_gene: TRBJ2-4
d_gene: TRBD1
len: 17
abundance: once
CDR3aa: CASSPMTGGKRGNIQYF
CDR3nt: TGTGCCAGCAGCCCTATGACAGGGGGCAAAAGGGGAAACATTCAGTACTTC

v_gene: TRBV12-3/TRBV12-4
j_gene: TRBJ1-2
d_gene: NA
len: 13
abundance: NA
CDR3aa: CASSLGSLYGYTF
CDR3nt: TGTGCCAGCAGTTTGGGCAGCCTCTATGGCTACACCTTC

v_gene: TRBV9
j_gene: TRBJ1-1
d_gene: NA
len: 14
abundance: NA
CDR3aa: CASSPLEANTEAFF
CDR3nt: TGTGCCAGCAGCCCCTTGGAGGCGAACACTGAAGCTTTCTTT

v_gene: TRBV5-8
j_gene: TRBJ1-1
d_gene: TRBD1
len: 14
abundance: few
CDR3aa: CASSSDRANTEAFF
CDR3nt: TGTGCCAGCAGTTCCGACAGGGCGAACACTGAAGCTTTCTTT

v_gene: TRBV7-2
j_gene: TRBJ1-5
d_gene: TRBD1
len: 15
abundance: few
CDR3aa: CASSLEGTGGQPQHF
CDR3nt: TGTGCCAGCAGCTTAGAGGGGACAGGGGGCCAGCCCCAGCATTTT

v_gene: TRBV19
j_gene: TRBJ2-1
d_gene: TRBD1
len: 17
abundance: NA
CDR3aa: CASSTYRGTGSHNEQFF
CDR3nt: TGTGCCAGTAGTACCTACAGGGGAACAGGGTCCCACAATGAGCAGTTCTTC

v_gene: TRBV6-5
j_gene: TRBJ2-7
d_gene: NA
len: 16
abundance: NA
CDR3aa: CASSYSPSGDGYEQYF
CDR3nt: TGTGCCAGCAGTTACTCCCCTTCGGGGGATGGCTACGAGCAGTACTTC

v_gene: TRBV2
j_gene: TRBJ2-2
d_gene: NA
len: 15
abundance: NA
CDR3aa: CASSEQGGRTGELFF
CDR3nt: TGTGCCAGCAGTGAACAGGGGGGAAGGACCGGGGAGCTGTTTTTT

v_gene: TRBV2
j_gene: TRBJ2-3
d_gene: NA
len: 14
abundance: NA
CDR3aa: CASSQDRTTDTQYF
CDR3nt: TGTGCCAGCAGCCAAGACAGGACCACAGATACGCAGTATTTT

v_gene: TRBV2
j_gene: TRBJ2-7
d_gene: TRBD1
len: 14
abundance: NA
CDR3aa: CASSASQGEYEQYF
CDR3nt: TGTGCCAGCAGTGCTAGTCAGGGGGAGTACGAGCAGTACTTC

v_gene: TRBV12-5
j_gene: TRBJ2-1
d_gene: TRBD2
len: 17
abundance: NA
CDR3aa: CASGLDGTSGSYNEQFF
CDR3nt: TGTGCTAGTGGTTTGGATGGGACTAGCGGTTCCTACAATGAGCAGTTCTTC

v_gene: TRBV27
j_gene: TRBJ1-1
d_gene: TRBD1
len: 16
abundance: many
CDR3aa: CASSLRPGGQNTEAFF
CDR3nt: TGTGCCAGCAGTTTAAGGCCAGGGGGGCAGAACACTGAAGCTTTCTTT

v_gene: TRBV7-2
j_gene: TRBJ1-2
d_gene: NA
len: 10
abundance: few
CDR3aa: CASSWHGYTF
CDR3nt: TGTGCCAGCAGCTGGCATGGCTACACCTTC

v_gene: TRBV19
j_gene: TRBJ2-7
d_gene: TRBD1
len: 14
abundance: NA
CDR3aa: CASSPGQGPYEQYF
CDR3nt: TGTGCCAGTAGTCCGGGACAGGGCCCCTACGAGCAGTACTTC

v_gene: TRBV6-5
j_gene: TRBJ1-4
d_gene: TRBD1
len: 14
abundance: NA
CDR3aa: CASSYSEGAEKLFF
CDR3nt: TGTGCCAGCAGTTACTCAGAGGGGGCGGAAAAACTGTTTTTT

v_gene: TRBV2
j_gene: TRBJ2-4
d_gene: TRBD2
len: 14
abundance: NA
CDR3aa: CASSPTSGVSIQYF
CDR3nt: TGTGCCAGCAGCCCTACTAGCGGGGTTAGCATTCAGTACTTC

v_gene: TRBV6-4
j_gene: TRBJ1-2
d_gene: TRBD1
len: 14
abundance: once
CDR3aa: CASSTQTGSYGYTF
CDR3nt: TGTGCCAGCAGCACTCAGACAGGGTCCTATGGCTACACCTTC

v_gene: TRBV5-4
j_gene: TRBJ2-5
d_gene: TRBD2
len: 14
abundance: NA
CDR3aa: CASSTSSGGETQYF
CDR3nt: TGTGCCAGCAGCACCTCTAGCGGGGGAGAGACCCAGTACTTC

v_gene: TRBV5-1
j_gene: TRBJ1-1
d_gene: NA
len: 15
abundance: NA
CDR3aa: CASSPSGGPGTEAFF
CDR3nt: TGCGCCAGCAGCCCGAGCGGGGGGCCGGGCACTGAAGCTTTCTTT

v_gene: TRBV5-1
j_gene: TRBJ2-2
d_gene: TRBD1
len: 14
abundance: NA
CDR3aa: CASSWTGWDGELFF
CDR3nt: TGCGCCAGCAGCTGGACAGGGTGGGACGGGGAGCTGTTTTTT

v_gene: TRBV19
j_gene: TRBJ1-3
d_gene: NA
len: 13
abundance: NA
CDR3aa: CASRGMSGNTIYF
CDR3nt: TGTGCCAGCCGGGGGATGTCTGGAAACACCATATATTTT

v_gene: TRBV6-6
j_gene: TRBJ1-2
d_gene: NA
len: 13
abundance: NA
CDR3aa: CASSPSRDYGYTF
CDR3nt: TGTGCCAGCAGTCCCTCCCGGGACTATGGCTACACCTTC

v_gene: TRBV11-1
j_gene: TRBJ1-6
d_gene: NA
len: 17
abundance: NA
CDR3aa: CASSLAYGSRTNSPLHF
CDR3nt: TGTGCCAGCAGCTTAGCGTACGGGAGTCGCACTAATTCACCCCTCCACTTT

v_gene: TRBV5-1
j_gene: TRBJ2-2
d_gene: NA
len: 14
abundance: few
CDR3aa: CASLDLRGTGELFF
CDR3nt: TGCGCCAGCCTTGATCTACGAGGAACCGGGGAGCTGTTTTTT

v_gene: TRBV5-4
j_gene: TRBJ1-5
d_gene: TRBD1
len: 16
abundance: NA
CDR3aa: CASSLEGGGGNQPQHF
CDR3nt: TGTGCCAGCAGCTTGGAAGGGGGCGGGGGCAATCAGCCCCAGCATTTT

v_gene: TRBV10-1
j_gene: TRBJ1-6
d_gene: TRBD1
len: 15
abundance: NA
CDR3aa: CASSELGQGNSPLHF
CDR3nt: TGCGCCAGCAGTGAGTTGGGACAGGGGAATTCACCCCTCCACTTT

v_gene: TRBV7-8
j_gene: TRBJ2-3
d_gene: TRBD2
len: 18
abundance: NA
CDR3aa: CASSLQPVAGGQTDTQYF
CDR3nt: TGTGCCAGCAGCCTGCAACCGGTAGCGGGGGGGCAAACAGATACGCAGTATTTT

v_gene: TRBV11-2
j_gene: TRBJ1-4
d_gene: NA
len: 17
abundance: NA
CDR3aa: CASSLGGGSGDNEKLFF
CDR3nt: TGTGCCAGCAGCTTAGGCGGTGGGTCGGGAGATAATGAAAAACTGTTTTTT

v_gene: TRBV3-1/TRBV3-2
j_gene: TRBJ1-3
d_gene: NA
len: 16
abundance: NA
CDR3aa: CASSLPGGMSGNTIYF
CDR3nt: TGTGCCAGCAGCCTCCCGGGGGGGATGAGTGGAAACACCATATATTTT

v_gene: TRBV19
j_gene: TRBJ1-4
d_gene: NA
len: 12
abundance: NA
CDR3aa: CASNGGGEKLFF
CDR3nt: TGTGCCAGTAACGGGGGAGGTGAAAAACTGTTTTTT